This TCR beta chain came from a study of regulatory T cells in long-lasting Graves disease. Study-level results: New patients shared over 900 public clonotypes, and persistent patients shared more, with over 2,500. Results may be inaccurate due to the small sample size.

This clonotype was found a few times. Its antigen is currently unknown. Building of the TCR beta libraries involved iRepertoire HTBI primers and Arm-PCR of CDR3 regions. MiXCR, run by TCRdb on the multiplex PCR reads, gives a single entry per CDR3 protein. The table includes some 320,000 distinct CDR3 sequences, more than 15% detected once. Germline V gives CDR1 PRHDT, CDR2 FYEKMQ (reference sequence). The CDR3 is made up of 13 amino acids. The V and J ends lost 2 bases and 6 bases respectively, with 7 bases between them. Time point specified: newly diagnosed GD, antithyroid drugs for less than 3 months. The authors made the TCR library using RNA they extracted from PBMCs.

The rearrangement links TRBV13 to TRBJ2-2; D unclear. The clonotype was recovered from a female donor with Graves disease. The specimen was peripheral blood mononuclear cells (PBMCs), collected at new diagnosis, from a patient treated with antithyroid drugs. The CDR3 region is CASSLTVPGELFF. CDR3 sequence (DNA): TGTGCCAGCAGCTTAACGGTTCCCGGGGAGCTGTTTTTT.